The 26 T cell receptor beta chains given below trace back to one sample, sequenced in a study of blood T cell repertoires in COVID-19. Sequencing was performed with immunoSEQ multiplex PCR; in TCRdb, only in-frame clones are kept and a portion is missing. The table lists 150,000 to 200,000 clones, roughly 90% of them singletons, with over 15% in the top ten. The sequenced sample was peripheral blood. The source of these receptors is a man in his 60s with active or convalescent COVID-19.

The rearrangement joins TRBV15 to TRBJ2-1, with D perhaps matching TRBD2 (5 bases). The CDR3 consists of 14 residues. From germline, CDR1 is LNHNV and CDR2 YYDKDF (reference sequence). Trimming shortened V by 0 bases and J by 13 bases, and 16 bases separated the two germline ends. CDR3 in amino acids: CATSRDLGSPIQFF. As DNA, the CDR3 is TGTGCCACCAGCAGAGATCTAGGGAGCCCTATTCAGTTCTTC.

CDR3 bases: TGTGCTAGTGGTTTGGTAAGATTGGGACAAAGCTCTGGAAACACCATATATTTT. Its protein is CASGLVRLGQSSGNTIYF. V is TRBV12-5 and J is TRBJ1-3; D is perhaps TRBD1 (6 bases). This CDR3 is 18 amino acids long. Germline V gene lookup returns CDR1 LGHNT and CDR2 FRNRAP. Trimming took off 0 bases at V and 0 bases at J, with 15 bases between the two ends.

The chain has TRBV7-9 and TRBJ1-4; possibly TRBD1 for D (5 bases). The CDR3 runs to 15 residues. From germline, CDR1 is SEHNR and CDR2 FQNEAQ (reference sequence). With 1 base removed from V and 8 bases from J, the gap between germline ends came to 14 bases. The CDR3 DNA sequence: TGTGCCAGCAGCTTAGAAACCGGGACTAGGGAAAAACTGTTTTTT. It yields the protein CASSLETGTREKLFF.

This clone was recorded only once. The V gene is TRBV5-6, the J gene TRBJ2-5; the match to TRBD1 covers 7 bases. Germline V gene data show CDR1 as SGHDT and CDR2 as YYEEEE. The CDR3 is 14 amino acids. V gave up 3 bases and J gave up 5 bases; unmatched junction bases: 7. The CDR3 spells CASSYRQGMETQYF. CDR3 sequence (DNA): TGTGCCAGCAGCTATAGACAGGGTATGGAGACCCAGTACTTC.

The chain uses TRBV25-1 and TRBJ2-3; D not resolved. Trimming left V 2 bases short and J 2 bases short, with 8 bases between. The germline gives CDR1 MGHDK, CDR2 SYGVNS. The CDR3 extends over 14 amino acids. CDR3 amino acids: CASSEGDFTDTQYF. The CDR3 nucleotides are TGTGCCAGCAGTGAAGGTGACTTCACAGATACGCAGTATTTT.

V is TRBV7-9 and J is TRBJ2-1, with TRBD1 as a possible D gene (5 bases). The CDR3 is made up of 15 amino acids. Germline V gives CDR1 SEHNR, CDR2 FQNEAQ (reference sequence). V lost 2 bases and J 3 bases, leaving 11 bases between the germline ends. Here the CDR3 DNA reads TGTGCCAGCAGCTTATTCACAGGCAGCTACAATGAGCAGTTCTTC. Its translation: CASSLFTGSYNEQFF.

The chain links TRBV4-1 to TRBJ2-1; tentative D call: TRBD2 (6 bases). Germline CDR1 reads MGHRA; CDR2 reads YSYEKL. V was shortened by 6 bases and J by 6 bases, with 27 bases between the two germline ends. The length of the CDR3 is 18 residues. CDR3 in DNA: TGCGCCAGCAGTCACGGGAGACTGTCGGGACGCACACCCAATGAGCAGTTCTTC. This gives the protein CASSHGRLSGRTPNEQFF.

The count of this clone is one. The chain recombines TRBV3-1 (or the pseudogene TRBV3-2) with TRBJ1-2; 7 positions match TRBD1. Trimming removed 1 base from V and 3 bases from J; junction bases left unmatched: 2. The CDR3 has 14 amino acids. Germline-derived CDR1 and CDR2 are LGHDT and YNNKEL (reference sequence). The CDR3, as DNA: TGTGCCAGCAGCCAAGGGACAGGTGACTATGGCTACACCTTC. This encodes CASSQGTGDYGYTF.

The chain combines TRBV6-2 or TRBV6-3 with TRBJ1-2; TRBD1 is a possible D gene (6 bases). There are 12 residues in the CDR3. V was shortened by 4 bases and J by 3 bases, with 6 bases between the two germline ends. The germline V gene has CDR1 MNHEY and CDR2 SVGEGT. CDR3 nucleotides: TGTGCCAGCAGTTGGACAGACTATGGCTACACCTTC. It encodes CASSWTDYGYTF.

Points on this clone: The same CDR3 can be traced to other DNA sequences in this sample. This CDR3 reads CASTRTSGYEQYF. Written as DNA, the CDR3 is TGTGCCAGCACCCGGACTAGCGGATACGAGCAGTACTTC. The V and J genes are TRBV12-3 or TRBV12-4 and TRBJ2-7; the match to TRBD2 covers 10 bases. Germline trimming cut 7 bases from V and 4 bases from J; bases unmatched to any gene: 4. This CDR3 contains 13 residues.

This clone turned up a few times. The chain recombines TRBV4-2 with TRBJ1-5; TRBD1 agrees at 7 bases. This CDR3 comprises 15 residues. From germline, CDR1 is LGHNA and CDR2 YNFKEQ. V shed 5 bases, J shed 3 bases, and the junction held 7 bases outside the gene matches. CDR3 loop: CASSGGQVHNQPQHF. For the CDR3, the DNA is TGTGCCAGCAGCGGAGGACAGGTCCACAATCAGCCCCAGCATTTT.

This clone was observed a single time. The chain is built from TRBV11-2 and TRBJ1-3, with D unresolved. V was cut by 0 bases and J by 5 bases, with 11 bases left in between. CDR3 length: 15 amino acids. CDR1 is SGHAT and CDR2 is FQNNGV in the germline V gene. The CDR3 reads CASSLDPRGRNTIYF. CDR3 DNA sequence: TGTGCCAGCAGCTTAGACCCCCGGGGTAGAAACACCATATATTTT.

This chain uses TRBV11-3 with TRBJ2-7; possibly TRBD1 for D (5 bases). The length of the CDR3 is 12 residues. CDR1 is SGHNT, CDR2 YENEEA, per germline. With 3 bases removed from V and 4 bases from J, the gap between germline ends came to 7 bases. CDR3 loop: CASSFQGYEQYF. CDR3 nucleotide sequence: TGTGCCAGCAGCTTTCAGGGTTACGAGCAGTACTTC.

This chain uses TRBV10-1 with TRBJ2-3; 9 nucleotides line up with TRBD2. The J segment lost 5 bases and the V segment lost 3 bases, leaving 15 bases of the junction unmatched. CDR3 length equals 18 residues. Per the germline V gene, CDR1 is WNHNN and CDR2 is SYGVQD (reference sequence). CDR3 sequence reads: CASSDGQSAGGAGDTQYF. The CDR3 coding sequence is TGCGCCAGCAGTGATGGGCAGTCCGCGGGGGGGGCCGGAGATACGCAGTATTTT.

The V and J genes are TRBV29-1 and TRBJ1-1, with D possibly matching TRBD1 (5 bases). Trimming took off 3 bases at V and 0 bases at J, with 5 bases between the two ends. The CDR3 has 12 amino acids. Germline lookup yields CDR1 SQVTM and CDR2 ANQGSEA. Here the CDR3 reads CSVDRVNTEAFF. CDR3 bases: TGCAGCGTTGACAGGGTGAACACTGAAGCTTTCTTT.

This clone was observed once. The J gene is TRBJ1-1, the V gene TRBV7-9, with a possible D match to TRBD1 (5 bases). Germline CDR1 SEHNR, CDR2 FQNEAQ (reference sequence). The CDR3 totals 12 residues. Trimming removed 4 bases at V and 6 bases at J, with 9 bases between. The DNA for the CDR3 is TGTGCCAGCAGCTCCCCAGGGCCTGAAGCTTTCTTT. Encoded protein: CASSSPGPEAFF.

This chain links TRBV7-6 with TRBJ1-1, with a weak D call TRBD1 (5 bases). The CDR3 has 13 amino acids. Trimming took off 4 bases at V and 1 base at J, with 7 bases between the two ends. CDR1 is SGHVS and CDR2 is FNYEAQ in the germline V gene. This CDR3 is CASSSGGNTEAFF. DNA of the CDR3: TGTGCCAGCAGCTCCGGGGGGAACACTGAAGCTTTCTTT.

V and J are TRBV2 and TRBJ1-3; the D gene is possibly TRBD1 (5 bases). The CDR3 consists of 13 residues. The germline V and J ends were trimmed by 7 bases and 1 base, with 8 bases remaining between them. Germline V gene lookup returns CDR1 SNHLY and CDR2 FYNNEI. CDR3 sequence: CASTAGSGNTIYF. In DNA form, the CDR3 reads TGTGCCAGCACCGCAGGGTCTGGAAACACCATATATTTT. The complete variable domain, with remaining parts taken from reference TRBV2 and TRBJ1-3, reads EPEVTQTPSHQVTQMGQEVILRCVPISNHLYFYWYRQILGQKVEFLVSFYNNEISEKSEIFDDQFSVERPDGSNFTLKIRSTKLEDSAMYFCASTAGSGNTIYFGEGSWLTVV.

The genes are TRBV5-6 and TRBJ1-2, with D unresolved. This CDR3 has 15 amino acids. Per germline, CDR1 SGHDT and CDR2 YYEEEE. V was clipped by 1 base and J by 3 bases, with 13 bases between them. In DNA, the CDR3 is TGTGCCAGCAGCTTGCCGGCAGCGACCTACTATGGCTACACCTTC. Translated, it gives CASSLPAATYYGYTF.

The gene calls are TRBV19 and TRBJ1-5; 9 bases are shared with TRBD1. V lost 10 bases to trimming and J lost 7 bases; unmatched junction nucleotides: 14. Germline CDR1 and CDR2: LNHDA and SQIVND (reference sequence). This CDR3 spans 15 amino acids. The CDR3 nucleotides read TGTGCCACCCACAGGGGACAGGGTTTGTGGCAGCCCCAGCATTTT. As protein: CATHRGQGLWQPQHF.

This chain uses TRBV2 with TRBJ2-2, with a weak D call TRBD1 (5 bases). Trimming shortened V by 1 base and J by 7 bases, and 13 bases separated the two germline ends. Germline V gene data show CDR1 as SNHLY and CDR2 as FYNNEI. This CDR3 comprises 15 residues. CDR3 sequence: CASSEEAGFHGELFF. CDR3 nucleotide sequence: TGTGCCAGCAGTGAAGAGGCAGGGTTTCACGGGGAGCTGTTTTTT.

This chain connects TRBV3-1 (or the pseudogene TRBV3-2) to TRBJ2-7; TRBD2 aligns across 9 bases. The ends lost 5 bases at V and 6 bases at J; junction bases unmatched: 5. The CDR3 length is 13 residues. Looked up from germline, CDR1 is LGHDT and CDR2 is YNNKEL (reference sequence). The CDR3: CASSGGLAGEQYF. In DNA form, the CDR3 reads TGTGCCAGCAGCGGGGGACTAGCTGGCGAGCAGTACTTC.

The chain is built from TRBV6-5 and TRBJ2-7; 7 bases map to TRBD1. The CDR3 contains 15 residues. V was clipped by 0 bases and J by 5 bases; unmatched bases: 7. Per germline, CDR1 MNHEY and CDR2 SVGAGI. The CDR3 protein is CASSYSPGGFDEQYF. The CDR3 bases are TGTGCCAGCAGTTACTCGCCAGGGGGTTTCGACGAGCAGTACTTC.

The CDR3 reads CASSPLQGASGNTIYF. In DNA form, the CDR3 reads TGTGCCAGTAGTCCACTACAGGGGGCCTCTGGAAACACCATATATTTT. The chain joins TRBV19 to TRBJ1-3; 9 bases are shared with TRBD1. Trimming at V came to 5 bases and at J to 0 bases, leaving 5 bases not matched to a gene. Per germline, CDR1 LNHDA and CDR2 SQIVND (reference sequence). This CDR3 spans 16 amino acids.

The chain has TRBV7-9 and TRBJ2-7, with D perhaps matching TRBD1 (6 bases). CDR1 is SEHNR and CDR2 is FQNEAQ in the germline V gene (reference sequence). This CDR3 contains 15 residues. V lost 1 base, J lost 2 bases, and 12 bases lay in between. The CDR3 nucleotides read TGTGCCAGCAGCTTAGTTAGCAGGGGACCCTACGAGCAGTACTTC. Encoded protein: CASSLVSRGPYEQYF.

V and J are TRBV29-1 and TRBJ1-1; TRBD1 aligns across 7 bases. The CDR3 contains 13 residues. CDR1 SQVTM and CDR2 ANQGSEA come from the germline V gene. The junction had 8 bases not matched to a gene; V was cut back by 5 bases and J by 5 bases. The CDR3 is CSVCLQGLTEAFF. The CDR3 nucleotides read TGCAGCGTTTGTTTACAGGGGCTAACTGAAGCTTTCTTT.